This note documents a single TCR beta chain sequence. As to time point: after dendritic cell vaccination, including at tumor progression/relapse. PBMC were collected before vaccination, two weeks after the third vaccination, and at progression. Here immunoSEQ multiplex PCR was the method, and the copy in TCRdb shows in-frame clones only, minus some. Here the sample spans about 90,000 clones, around 83% being singletons. The CDR3 covers 13 residues. The ends were cut back, 1 base at V and 10 bases at J, with 13 bases in the middle. Germline CDR1 reads LGHNA; CDR2 reads YSLEER. These data come from a study of glioma-infiltrating T cells after dendritic cell vaccination.

The chain uses TRBV4-3 and TRBJ1-2; D is unresolved. The TCR was taken from a human donor with glioblastoma. Specimen: blood, collected after dendritic cell vaccination. CDR3 coding DNA: TGCGCCAGCAGCCAAGTTGTAGAGAGAGTCTACACCTTC. This encodes CASSQVVERVYTF.